The clone carrying this T cell receptor beta chain has a handful of counts. This specimen belongs to a study of CD8+ T cells in alopecia areata. Overall study: Treated patients were dosed with oral tofacitinib, taking 5 to 10 mg twice daily.

Following RNA extraction, reverse transcription yielded cDNA that acted as the sequencing template. Here immunoSEQ multiplex PCR was the method, and the copy in TCRdb shows in-frame clones only, minus some. Of 200,000 to 250,000 clones in the sample, 57% are singletons; the top ten hold approximately 0.5%. CDR3 length: 16 amino acids. Germline lookup yields CDR1 SQVTM and CDR2 ANQGSEA. The ends lost 5 bases at V and 7 bases at J; junction bases unmatched: 20. The material was CD4+ T cells sorted from blood, obtained at week 0. The chain recombines TRBV29-1 with TRBJ2-7; 7 positions agree with TRBD2. This sequence was found in a human donor with alopecia areata. The DNA of the CDR3 is TGCAGCGTTTCGGTCGGTAGCGGGCGGGCCTCTGGTGAGCAGTACTTC. Translated, it gives CSVSVGSGRASGEQYF.